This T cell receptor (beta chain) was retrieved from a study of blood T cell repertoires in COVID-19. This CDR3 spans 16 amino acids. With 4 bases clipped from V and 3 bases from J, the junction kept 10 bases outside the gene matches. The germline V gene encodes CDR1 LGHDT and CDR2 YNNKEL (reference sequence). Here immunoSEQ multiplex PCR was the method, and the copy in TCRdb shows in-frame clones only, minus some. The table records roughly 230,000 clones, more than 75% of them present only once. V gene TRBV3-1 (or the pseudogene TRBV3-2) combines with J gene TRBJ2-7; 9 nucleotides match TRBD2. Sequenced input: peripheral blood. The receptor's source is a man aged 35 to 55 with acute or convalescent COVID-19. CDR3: CASSRPTTSGNYEQYF. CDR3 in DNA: TGTGCCAGCAGCCGCCCTACGACTAGCGGAAACTACGAGCAGTACTTC.